This T cell receptor beta chain was sequenced during a study of Ad26.COV2.S vaccination and SARS-CoV-2 variants. Here immunoSEQ multiplex PCR was the method, and the copy in TCRdb shows in-frame clones only, minus some. The sample lists under 150,000 clones, roughly 89% occurring once. CDR1 and CDR2 (germline): SGHTA, FQGNSA. This CDR3 spans 13 amino acids. The V and J ends lost 3 bases and 5 bases respectively, with 11 bases between them. The specimen comprised peripheral blood, sampled after recovery from COVID-19. This receptor was obtained from a human donor who had recovered from COVID-19. V gene TRBV7-2 combines with J gene TRBJ2-7, with D possibly matching TRBD1 (6 bases). CDR3 sequence (DNA): TGTGCCAGCAGCTTTCTACAGGGCAACGAGCAGTACTTC. Residues: CASSFLQGNEQYF.